Each of the 27 T cell receptor beta chains below was sequenced from the same sample in a study of T cell repertoires in cytomegalovirus infection (dated by TCRdb to about 2019). Instrument on record: Illumina HiSeq 1500. The public reads were run again by TCRdb, first through fastp at Q25 and then through MiXCR, and only productive beta chains were kept. Identical CDR3 protein sequences are pooled into one entry, listed with their most common genes and DNA. For this sample the table gives some 97,000 distinct CDR3 sequences, of which less than 25% were detected only once. The ten largest clones add up to approximately 39% of the sample. Sequencing was done on a sample of CD8+ T cells from PBMCs. These receptors all come from a human donor in good health (CMV status not recorded). Some clones in this sample may be carry-over from other donors' samples.

This clonotype has just a few counts. The rearrangement links TRBV5-6 to TRBJ2-1, with D unresolved. Deletions cut 0 bases from V and 5 bases from J, with 15 bases between. The CDR3 spans 16 residues. Germline V gene lookup returns CDR1 SGHDT and CDR2 YYEEEE. The CDR3 nucleotides read TGTGCCAGCAGCTTGGATAGTGAAGAGGCCCACAATGAGCAGTTCTTC. It translates to CASSLDSEEAHNEQFF.

Here the CDR3 DNA reads TGCAGTGCTAGACCGGGACTCTACGAGCAGTACTTC. This encodes CSARPGLYEQYF. This chain joins TRBV20-1 and TRBJ2-7; D might be TRBD2 (6 bases). Germline V gives CDR1 DFQATT, CDR2 SNEGSKA (reference sequence). Trimming shortened V by 2 bases and J by 3 bases, and 8 bases separated the two germline ends. The CDR3 extends over 12 amino acids.

This clonotype has a count of ten or more. The genes are TRBV7-6 and TRBJ2-1; 7 nucleotides match TRBD2. In germline, CDR1 is SGHVS, CDR2 FNYEAQ. The CDR3 length is 12 residues. V dropped 1 base and J dropped 9; count of bases not matched to a gene: 0. The CDR3 nucleotides read TGTGCCAGCAGCTTAGGGGGGGGTGAGCAGTTCTTC. The encoded protein is CASSLGGGEQFF.

This clonotype was seen many times. The V call is TRBV7-2, the J call TRBJ2-7; unclear D gene. The CDR3 totals 14 residues. The germline V gene has CDR1 SGHTA and CDR2 FQGNSA. V was pared by 2 bases and J by 1 base, with 9 bases between. In DNA form, the CDR3 reads TGTGCCAGCAGCTTACCCGGGTCTTCCTACGAGCAGTACTTC. It encodes CASSLPGSSYEQYF.

The chain recombines TRBV11-2 with TRBJ2-3; D is perhaps TRBD2 (5 bases). Germline loops: CDR1 SGHAT, CDR2 FQNNGV. This CDR3 is 14 amino acids long. Trimming shortened V by 5 bases and J by 2 bases, and 11 bases separated the two germline ends. The CDR3 DNA reads as TGTGCCAGCAGCCTAACGGGGTTCACAGATACGCAGTATTTT. It specifies CASSLTGFTDTQYF.

CDR3 region: CASSPPGDTEAFF. The CDR3 bases are TGTGCCAGCAGCCCCCCAGGGGACACTGAAGCTTTCTTT. The gene calls are TRBV7-9 and TRBJ1-1; possibly TRBD1 for D (6 bases). Germline CDR1 is SEHNR and CDR2 is FQNEAQ (reference sequence). The CDR3 contains 13 residues. The ends were cut back, 5 bases at V and 3 bases at J, with 10 bases in the middle.

This clonotype was picked up a small number of times. The chain combines TRBV12-3 or TRBV12-4 with TRBJ2-5; TRBD2 aligns across 10 bases. The ends lost 6 bases at V and 2 bases at J; junction bases unmatched: 6. CDR3 length: 15 amino acids. This CDR3 reads CASRSSGGAQETQYF. CDR3 DNA: TGTGCCAGCAGATCCAGCGGGGGGGCGCAAGAGACCCAGTACTTC.

This clonotype was counted many times. V usage is TRBV7-3 and J usage is TRBJ1-1, with D perhaps TRBD1 (5 bases). V lost 4 bases and J 1 base, leaving 7 bases between the germline ends. This CDR3 is built from 13 residues. Germline CDR1 is SGHTA and CDR2 is FQGTGA. CDR3 protein: CASSSDRNTEAFF. The DNA of the CDR3 is TGTGCCAGCAGCTCAGACAGGAACACTGAAGCTTTCTTT.

This clonotype was found a few times. This sequence joins TRBV7-9 and TRBJ2-5; D remains ambiguous. The germline V gene encodes CDR1 SEHNR and CDR2 FQNEAQ (reference sequence). Trimming cost V 3 bases and J 1 base, with 9 bases left between them. The CDR3 contains 14 residues. Here the CDR3 DNA reads TGTGCCAGCAGCTTTCTAACAGCCCAAGAGACCCAGTACTTC. It yields the protein CASSFLTAQETQYF.

A few counts support this clonotype. This sequence joins TRBV20-1 and TRBJ2-7, with TRBD2 matching 13 bases. Germline assignment: CDR1 DFQATT and CDR2 SNEGSKA (reference sequence). V was pared by 6 bases and J by 6 bases, with 8 bases of the junction left unmatched. The CDR3 spans 14 residues. CDR3 sequence (DNA): TGCAGTGCAAACGGACTAGCGGGAGTGGGCGAGCAGTACTTC. It codes for CSANGLAGVGEQYF.

The chain employs TRBV19 and TRBJ1-5; D gene uncertain. Germline V gene sequence: CDR1 LNHDA, CDR2 SQIVND (reference sequence). Trimming stripped 5 bases from V and 3 bases from J, with 17 bases between. This CDR3 is built from 16 residues. CDR3 protein: CASSPLAGSLNQPQHF. The CDR3 DNA sequence: TGTGCCAGTAGTCCCCTGGCCGGCAGCCTCAATCAGCCCCAGCATTTT.

This clonotype appeared a few times. The CDR3 here is CASGTRQGDNEQYF. CDR3 sequence (DNA): TGTGCCAGCGGGACCCGACAGGGCGATAACGAGCAGTACTTC. V usage is TRBV11-3 and J usage is TRBJ2-7, with TRBD1 matching over 7 bases. Trimming at V came to 8 bases and at J to 5 bases, leaving 12 bases not matched to a gene. The germline V gene encodes CDR1 SGHNT and CDR2 YENEEA. This CDR3 comprises 14 residues. Looking up the rest from reference TRBV11-3 and TRBJ2-7 gives the full variable domain: EAGVVQSPRYKIIEKKQPVAFWCNPISGHNTLYWYLQNLGQGPELLIRYENEEAVDDSQLPKDRFSAERLKGVDSTLKIQPAELGDSAVYLCASGTRQGDNEQYFGPGTRLTVT.

The gene calls are TRBV9 and TRBJ2-5; TRBD2 matches at 8 bases. Trimming cost V 0 bases and J 2 bases; bases outside gene matches: 3. Germline assignment: CDR1 SGDLS and CDR2 YYNGEE. The CDR3 loop spans 15 amino acids. CDR3 sequence: CASSVASGSQETQYF. CDR3 DNA: TGTGCCAGCAGCGTAGCGAGCGGGAGTCAAGAGACCCAGTACTTC.

This clonotype was seen only a few times. The chain carries TRBV14 and TRBJ2-2; no definite D call. Germline CDR1 and CDR2: SGHDN and FVKESK. With 4 bases removed from V and 4 bases from J, the gap between germline ends came to 4 bases. CDR3 length: 12 residues. The CDR3 DNA reads TGTGCCAGCAGCCCCCGCACCGGGGAGCTGTTTTTT. Translating it yields CASSPRTGELFF.

This clonotype was seen ten or more times. V usage is TRBV7-2 and J usage is TRBJ2-3; 8 bases are a match to TRBD1. The CDR3 contains 16 residues. CDR1 is SGHTA, CDR2 FQGNSA, per germline. After removal of 0 bases from V and 2 bases from J, the junction contained 4 bases not matched to a gene. CDR3 coding DNA: TGTGCCAGCAGCTTAGCCCGGGACAGGCTCACAGATACGCAGTATTTT. The encoded protein is CASSLARDRLTDTQYF. The complete variable domain, with remaining parts taken from reference TRBV7-2 and TRBJ2-3, reads GAGVSQSPSNKVTEKGKDVELRCDPISGHTALYWYRQSLGQGLEFLIYFQGNSAPDKSGLPSDRFSAERTGGSVSTLTIQRTQQEDSAVYLCASSLARDRLTDTQYFGPGTRLTVL.

The genes are TRBV6-2 or TRBV6-3 and TRBJ2-6; weak D call: TRBD1 (5 bases). The CDR3 extends over 16 amino acids. The V end was cut by 0 bases, the J end by 2 bases, with 8 bases between. Germline CDR1 MNHEY, CDR2 SVGEGT. The CDR3 reads CASSYSTEAGANVLTF. The CDR3 nucleotides are TGTGCCAGCAGTTACTCGACAGAGGCTGGGGCCAACGTCCTGACTTTC.

For this clonotype: This may be a read error, as it is one base from a much larger clone. The rearrangement joins TRBV7-2 to TRBJ2-1; perhaps TRBD2 as D (6 bases). This CDR3 comprises 17 residues. Germline CDR1 is SGHTA and CDR2 is FQGNSA. The CDR3 coding sequence is TGTGCCAGCAGCATAGGGAGAGGGGAGGCCTCCTACAATGAGCTGTTCTTC. Amino acids: CASSIGRGEASYNELFF.

The J gene is TRBJ2-2, the V gene TRBV7-9; D is unclear. The V end lost 2 bases, the J end lost 0 bases, and 4 bases lay between the germline ends. The CDR3 is 14 amino acids. Germline V lookup: CDR1 SEHNR, CDR2 FQNEAQ (reference sequence). The CDR3 spells CASSLSSNTGELFF. Written as DNA, the CDR3 is TGTGCCAGCAGCTTATCTTCGAACACCGGGGAGCTGTTTTTT.

This clonotype was observed a handful of times. The chain recombines TRBV25-1 with TRBJ1-1, with D possibly matching TRBD1 (6 bases). The CDR3 length is 14 residues. Looked up from germline, CDR1 is MGHDK and CDR2 is SYGVNS. Trimming stripped 2 bases from V and 5 bases from J, with 12 bases between. Here the CDR3 DNA reads TGTGCCAGCAGTGAACCCGAACAGGGAACTGAAGCTTTCTTT. Translating gives CASSEPEQGTEAFF.

This clonotype was picked up a small number of times. The chain has TRBV2 and TRBJ1-4; TRBD1 might be the D (6 bases). Germline CDR1 is SNHLY and CDR2 is FYNNEI. V lost 6 bases to trimming and J lost 5 bases, with 19 bases between them. The CDR3 consists of 16 residues. The CDR3 sequence is CASSPPDSLKNEKLFF. The CDR3 DNA is TGTGCCAGCAGCCCCCCGGACAGCCTGAAGAATGAAAAACTGTTTTTT.

The sample holds a few counts of this clonotype. CDR3 residues: CASSLSLQSVNNEQFF. CDR3 DNA sequence: TGCGCCAGCAGCCTCTCACTTCAGAGCGTCAACAATGAGCAGTTCTTC. This chain links TRBV4-1 with TRBJ2-1; D remains unclear. The V and J ends lost 4 bases and 5 bases respectively, with 18 bases between them. The CDR3 extends over 16 amino acids. Germline values: CDR1 MGHRA, CDR2 YSYEKL.

The sample holds a few counts of this clonotype. This chain links TRBV4-1 with TRBJ2-3, with D unresolved. V lost 0 bases and J 5 bases, leaving 3 bases between the germline ends. This CDR3 is 12 amino acids long. Germline assignment: CDR1 MGHRA and CDR2 YSYEKL. The CDR3, as DNA: TGCGCCAGCAGCCAAGATTTAGATACGCAGTATTTT. The encoded protein is CASSQDLDTQYF.

The gene calls are TRBV14 and TRBJ2-7; D unclear. Germline CDR1 SGHDN, CDR2 FVKESK. CDR3 length: 13 amino acids. V was pared by 4 bases and J by 6 bases, with 13 bases between. The CDR3 DNA is TGTGCCAGCAGCCGGGGAAGGGCCGCCGAGCAGTACTTC. This codes for CASSRGRAAEQYF.

This clonotype was recorded many times. This sequence joins TRBV7-9 and TRBJ2-1; D not resolved. V was clipped by 0 bases and J by 5 bases, with 8 bases between them. This CDR3 comprises 14 residues. CDR1 SEHNR and CDR2 FQNEAQ come from the germline V gene (reference sequence). CDR3 protein: CASSLARGHNEQFF. DNA for the CDR3: TGTGCCAGCAGCTTAGCGCGAGGACACAATGAGCAGTTCTTC.

This clonotype was counted many times. V gene TRBV29-1 combines with J gene TRBJ2-1; D is perhaps TRBD1 (6 bases). CDR3 length: 13 residues. CDR1 and CDR2 from the germline V gene are SQVTM and ANQGSEA. Between the trimmed V and J ends, which lost 4 bases and 2 bases, there was a span of 9 bases. The CDR3: CSVVGGPYNEQFF. CDR3 DNA sequence: TGCAGCGTTGTAGGGGGACCCTACAATGAGCAGTTCTTC.

V is TRBV12-3 or TRBV12-4 and J is TRBJ2-1; 7 positions match TRBD1. J lost 9 bases, V lost 5 bases, and 7 bases had no gene match. The CDR3 runs 13 residues. The CDR3 DNA follows: TGTGCCAGCAGTGTCACAGGGGAGAGTGAGCAGTTCTTC. Translated: CASSVTGESEQFF.

This clonotype has more than one count but fewer than ten. The chain joins TRBV11-2 to TRBJ2-7, with 13 bases lining up with TRBD2. This CDR3 is 16 amino acids long. Unmatched junction bases numbered 8, after V lost 5 bases and J lost 4 bases. CDR1 is SGHAT, CDR2 FQNNGV, per germline. The CDR3 sequence is CASSPWTSGSFYEQYF. The DNA of the CDR3 is TGTGCCAGCAGCCCCTGGACTAGCGGGAGTTTTTACGAGCAGTACTTC.